The present TCR beta chain was sequenced within a study of identical twins. Study-wide results and caveats: Cross-sectional statistical analysis, not tracking of the same donors, underpinned the conclusions.

The CDR3 covers 14 residues. J gave up 0 bases and V 6 bases, and 6 bases lay outside the gene matches. CDR1 DFQATT and CDR2 SNEGSKA come from the germline V gene (reference sequence). Template switching (which added a universal primer site) was used, and cDNA carried unique molecular identifiers. TCRdb reprocessed the 5' RACE reads via MiXCR and lists one record per CDR3 protein. This table holds roughly 630,000 distinct CDR3 sequences, less than 9% found once. Notes on this clonotype: The antigen is unknown.

These same data were also listed under a study on yellow fever vaccine responses in identical twins. This second report adds: Twins' vaccine T cell responses were reported to seem partly convergent and partly personalized.

This TCR derives from a woman between 18 and 29 years old in good health. The rearrangement links TRBV20-1 to TRBJ2-7; 9 nucleotides agree with TRBD2. Sequenced input: PBMCs. The CDR3 reads CSAMAGGSSYEQYV. CDR3 DNA sequence: TGCAGTGCCATGGCGGGGGGGAGCTCCTACGAGCAGTACGTC.